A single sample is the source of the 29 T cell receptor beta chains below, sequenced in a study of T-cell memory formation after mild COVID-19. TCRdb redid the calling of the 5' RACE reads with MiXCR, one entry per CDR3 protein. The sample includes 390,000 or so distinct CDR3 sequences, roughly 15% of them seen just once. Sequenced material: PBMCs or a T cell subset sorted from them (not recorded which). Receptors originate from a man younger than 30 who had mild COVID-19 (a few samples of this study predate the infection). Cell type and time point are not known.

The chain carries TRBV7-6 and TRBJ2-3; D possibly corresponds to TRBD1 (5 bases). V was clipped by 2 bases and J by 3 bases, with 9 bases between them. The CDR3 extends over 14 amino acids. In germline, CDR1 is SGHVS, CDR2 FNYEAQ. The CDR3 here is CASSLQGRTDTQYF. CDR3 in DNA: TGTGCCAGCAGCTTACAGGGTCGGACAGATACGCAGTATTTT.

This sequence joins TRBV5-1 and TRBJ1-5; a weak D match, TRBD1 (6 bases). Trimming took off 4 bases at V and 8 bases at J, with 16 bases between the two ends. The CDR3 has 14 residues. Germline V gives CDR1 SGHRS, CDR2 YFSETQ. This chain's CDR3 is CASSSGGGSEPQHF. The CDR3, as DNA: TGCGCCAGCAGCAGTGGGGGGGGCTCGGAGCCCCAGCATTTT.

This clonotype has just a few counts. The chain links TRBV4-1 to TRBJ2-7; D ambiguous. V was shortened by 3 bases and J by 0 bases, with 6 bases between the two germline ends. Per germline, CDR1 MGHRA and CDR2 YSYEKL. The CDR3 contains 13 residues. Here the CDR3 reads CASSQVNSYEQYF. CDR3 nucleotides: TGCGCCAGCAGCCAGGTAAACTCCTACGAGCAGTACTTC.

The DNA of the CDR3 is TGTGCCAGCTCCGGGACGGATAACTATGGCTACACCTTC. Residues: CASSGTDNYGYTF. The rearrangement links TRBV7-3 to TRBJ1-2, with D possibly being TRBD1 (5 bases). Germline CDR1 reads SGHTA; CDR2 reads FQGTGA. CDR3 length: 13 amino acids. V was cut by 8 bases and J by 1 base, with 11 bases left in between.

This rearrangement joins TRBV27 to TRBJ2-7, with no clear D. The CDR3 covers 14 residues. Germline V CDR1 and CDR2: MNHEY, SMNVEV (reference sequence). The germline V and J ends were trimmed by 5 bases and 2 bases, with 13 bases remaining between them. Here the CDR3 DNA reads TGTGCCAGCAGTCCTCGACGGATTACCTACGAGCAGTACTTC. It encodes CASSPRRITYEQYF.

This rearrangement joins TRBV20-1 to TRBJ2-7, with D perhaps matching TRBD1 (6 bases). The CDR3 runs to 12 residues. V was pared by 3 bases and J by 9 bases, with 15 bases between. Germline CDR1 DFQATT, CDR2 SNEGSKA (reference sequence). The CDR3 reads CSASWVRGRQYF. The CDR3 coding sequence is TGCAGTGCTAGTTGGGTCAGGGGAAGGCAGTACTTC.

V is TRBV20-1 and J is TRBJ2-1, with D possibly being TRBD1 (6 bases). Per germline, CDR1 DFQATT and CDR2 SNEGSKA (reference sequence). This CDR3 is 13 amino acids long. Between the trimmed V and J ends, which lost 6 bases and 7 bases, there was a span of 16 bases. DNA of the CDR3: TGCAGTGCCAGGGCAGGGGCAGAGAATGAGCAGTTCTTC. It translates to CSARAGAENEQFF.

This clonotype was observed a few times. The CDR3 here is CASSLVRNGYTF. In DNA form, the CDR3 reads TGTGCCAGCAGCTTAGTCCGGAATGGCTACACCTTC. This chain uses TRBV7-9 with TRBJ1-2; D unresolved. Between the trimmed V and J ends, which lost 1 base and 6 bases, there was a span of 6 bases. Germline V gene data show CDR1 as SEHNR and CDR2 as FQNEAQ (reference sequence). CDR3 length: 12 residues.

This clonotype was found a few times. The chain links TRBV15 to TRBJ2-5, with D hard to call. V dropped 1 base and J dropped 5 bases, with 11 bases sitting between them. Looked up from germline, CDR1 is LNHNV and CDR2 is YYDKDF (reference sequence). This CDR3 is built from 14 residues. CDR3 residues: CATSRAPSRETQYF. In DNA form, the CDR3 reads TGTGCCACCAGCAGAGCCCCGTCCCGGGAGACCCAGTACTTC.

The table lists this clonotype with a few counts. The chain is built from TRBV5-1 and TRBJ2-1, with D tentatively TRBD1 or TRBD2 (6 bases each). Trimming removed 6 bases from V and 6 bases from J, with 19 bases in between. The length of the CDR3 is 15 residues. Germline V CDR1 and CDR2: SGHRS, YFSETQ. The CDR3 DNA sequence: TGCGCCAGCACTATGGGGGGCAGGGCCCTCAATGAGCAGTTCTTC. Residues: CASTMGGRALNEQFF.

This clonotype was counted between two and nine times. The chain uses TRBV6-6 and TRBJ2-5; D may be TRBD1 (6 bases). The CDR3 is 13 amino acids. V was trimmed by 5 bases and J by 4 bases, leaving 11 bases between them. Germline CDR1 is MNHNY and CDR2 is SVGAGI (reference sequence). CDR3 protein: CASSTGDIETQYF. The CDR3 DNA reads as TGTGCCAGCAGTACCGGGGACATAGAGACCCAGTACTTC.

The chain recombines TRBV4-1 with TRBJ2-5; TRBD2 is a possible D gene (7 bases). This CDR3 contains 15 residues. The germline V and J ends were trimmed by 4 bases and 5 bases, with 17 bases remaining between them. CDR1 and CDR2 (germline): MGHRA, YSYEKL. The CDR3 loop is CASSPLGGARETQYF. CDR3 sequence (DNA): TGCGCCAGCAGCCCCCTAGGGGGGGCCCGGGAGACCCAGTACTTC.

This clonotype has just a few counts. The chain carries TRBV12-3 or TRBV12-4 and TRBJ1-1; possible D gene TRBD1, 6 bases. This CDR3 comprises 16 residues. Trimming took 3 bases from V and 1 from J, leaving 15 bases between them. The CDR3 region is CASSFGQGLANTEAFF. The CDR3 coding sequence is TGTGCCAGCAGTTTTGGCCAGGGGCTGGCGAACACTGAAGCTTTCTTT.

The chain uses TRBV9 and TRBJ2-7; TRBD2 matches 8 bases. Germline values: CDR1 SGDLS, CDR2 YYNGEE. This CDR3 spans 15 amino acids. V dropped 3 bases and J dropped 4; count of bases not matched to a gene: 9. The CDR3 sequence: CASSEDVAGYYEQYF. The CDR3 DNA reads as TGTGCCAGCAGCGAGGATGTAGCGGGGTATTACGAGCAGTACTTC.

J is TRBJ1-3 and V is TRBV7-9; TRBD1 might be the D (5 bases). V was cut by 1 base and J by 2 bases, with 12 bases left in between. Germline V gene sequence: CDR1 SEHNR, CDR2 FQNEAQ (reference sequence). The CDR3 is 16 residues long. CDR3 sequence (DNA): TGTGCCAGCAGCTTAGTGACGGGGGATGCTGGAAACACCATATATTTT. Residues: CASSLVTGDAGNTIYF.

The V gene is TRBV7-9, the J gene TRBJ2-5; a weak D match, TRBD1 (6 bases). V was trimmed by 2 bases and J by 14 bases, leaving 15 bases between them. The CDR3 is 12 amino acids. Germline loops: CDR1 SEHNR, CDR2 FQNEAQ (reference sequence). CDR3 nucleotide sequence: TGTGCCAGCAGCTTAATCCAGGGGCTGCGCTACTTC. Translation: CASSLIQGLRYF.

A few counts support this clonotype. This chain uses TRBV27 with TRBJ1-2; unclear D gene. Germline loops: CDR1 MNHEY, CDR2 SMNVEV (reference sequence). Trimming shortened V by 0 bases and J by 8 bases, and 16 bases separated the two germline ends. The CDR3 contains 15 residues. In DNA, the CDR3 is TGTGCCAGCAGTTTATCCGGGCTCGATGCTAGGGGCTACACCTTC. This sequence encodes CASSLSGLDARGYTF.

The CDR3 DNA reads as TGTGCCAGCTCACCTAAATACAAGCGGACACAAGAGACCCAGTACTTC. Amino acids: CASSPKYKRTQETQYF. The chain carries TRBV18 and TRBJ2-5, with D possibly being TRBD1 or TRBD2 (5 bases each). The V gene lost 3 bases and the J gene lost 2 bases, with 16 bases spanning the gap. Germline V gene lookup returns CDR1 KGHSH and CDR2 LQKENI. The CDR3 covers 16 residues.

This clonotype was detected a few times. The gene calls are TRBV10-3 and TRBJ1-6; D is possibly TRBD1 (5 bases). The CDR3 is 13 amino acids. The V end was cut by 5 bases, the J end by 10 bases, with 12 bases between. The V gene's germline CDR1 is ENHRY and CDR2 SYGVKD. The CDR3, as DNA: TGTGCCATCAGTCCAGGGTTGAGGTCACCCCTCCACTTT. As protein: CAISPGLRSPLHF.

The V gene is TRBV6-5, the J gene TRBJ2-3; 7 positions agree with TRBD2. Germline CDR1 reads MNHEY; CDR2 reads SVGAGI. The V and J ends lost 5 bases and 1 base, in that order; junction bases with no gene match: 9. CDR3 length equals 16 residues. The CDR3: CASSGALAGGTDTQYF. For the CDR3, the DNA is TGTGCCAGCAGTGGGGCCCTGGCGGGGGGCACAGATACGCAGTATTTT.

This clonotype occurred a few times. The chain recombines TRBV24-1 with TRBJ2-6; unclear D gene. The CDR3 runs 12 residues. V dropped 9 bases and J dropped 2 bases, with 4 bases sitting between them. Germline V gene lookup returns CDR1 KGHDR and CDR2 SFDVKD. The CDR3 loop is CATGPGANVLTF. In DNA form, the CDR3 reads TGTGCCACCGGTCCTGGGGCCAACGTCCTGACTTTC.

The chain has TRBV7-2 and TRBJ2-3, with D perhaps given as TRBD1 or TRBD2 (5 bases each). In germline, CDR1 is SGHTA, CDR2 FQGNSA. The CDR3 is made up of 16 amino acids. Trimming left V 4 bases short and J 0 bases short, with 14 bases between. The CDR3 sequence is CASSSLGPPSTDTQYF. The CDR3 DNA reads TGTGCCAGCAGCTCCCTGGGACCACCGAGCACAGATACGCAGTATTTT.

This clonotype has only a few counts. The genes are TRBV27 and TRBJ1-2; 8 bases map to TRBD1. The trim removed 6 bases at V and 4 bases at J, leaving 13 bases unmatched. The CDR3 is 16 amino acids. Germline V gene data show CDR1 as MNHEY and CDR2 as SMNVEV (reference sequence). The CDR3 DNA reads TGTGCCAGCAGCTTCAGCCGGGCAGGGGGCGCCTATGGCTACACCTTC. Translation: CASSFSRAGGAYGYTF.

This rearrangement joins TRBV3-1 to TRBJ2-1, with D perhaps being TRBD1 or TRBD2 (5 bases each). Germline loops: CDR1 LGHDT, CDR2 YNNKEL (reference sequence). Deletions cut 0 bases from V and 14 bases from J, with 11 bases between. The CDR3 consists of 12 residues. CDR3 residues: CASSQDPGPEFF. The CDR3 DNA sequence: TGTGCCAGCAGCCAAGACCCGGGACCCGAGTTCTTC.

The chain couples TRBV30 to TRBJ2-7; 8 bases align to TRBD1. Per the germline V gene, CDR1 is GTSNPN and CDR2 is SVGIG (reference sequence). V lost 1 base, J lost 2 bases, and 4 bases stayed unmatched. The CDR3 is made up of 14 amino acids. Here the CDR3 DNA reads TGTGCCTGGAGTGCCGGACAGGGTACCTACGAGCAGTACTTC. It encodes CAWSAGQGTYEQYF.

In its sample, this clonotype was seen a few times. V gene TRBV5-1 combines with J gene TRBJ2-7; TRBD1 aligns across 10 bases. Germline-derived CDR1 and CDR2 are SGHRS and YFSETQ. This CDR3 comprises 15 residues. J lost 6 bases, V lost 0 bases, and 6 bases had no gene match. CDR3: CASSLAGTGVGEQYF. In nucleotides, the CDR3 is TGCGCCAGCAGCTTGGCCGGGACAGGGGTAGGCGAGCAGTACTTC.

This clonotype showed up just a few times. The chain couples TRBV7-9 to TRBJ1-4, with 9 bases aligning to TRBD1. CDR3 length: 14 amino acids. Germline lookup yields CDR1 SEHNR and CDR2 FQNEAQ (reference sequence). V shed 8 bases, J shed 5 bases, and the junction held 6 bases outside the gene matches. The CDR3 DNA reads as TGTGCCAGCCGCAGGGGGACAGGGAATGAAAAACTGTTTTTT. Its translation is CASRRGTGNEKLFF.

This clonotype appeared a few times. In DNA, the CDR3 is TGTGCCATCAGTGATGCTAGCGGGGGGGCAGGGCGCACAGATACGCAGTATTTT. The encoded protein is CAISDASGGAGRTDTQYF. This chain connects TRBV10-3 to TRBJ2-3, with 12 positions matching TRBD2. Germline trimming cut 3 bases from V and 1 base from J; bases unmatched to any gene: 8. CDR3 size: 18 residues. Germline CDR1 and CDR2: ENHRY and SYGVKD.

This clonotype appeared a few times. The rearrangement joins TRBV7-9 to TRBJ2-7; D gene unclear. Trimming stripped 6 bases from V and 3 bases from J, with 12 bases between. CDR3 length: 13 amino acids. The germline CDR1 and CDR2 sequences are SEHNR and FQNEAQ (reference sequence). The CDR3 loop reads CASSHVSHYEQYF. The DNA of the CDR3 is TGTGCCAGCAGTCATGTCTCCCACTACGAGCAGTACTTC. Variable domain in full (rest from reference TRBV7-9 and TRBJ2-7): DTGVSQNPRHKITKRGQNVTFRCDPISEHNRLYWYRQTLGQGPEFLTYFQNEAQLEKSRLLSDRFSAERPKGSFSTLEIQRTEQGDSAMYLCASSHVSHYEQYFGPGTRLTVT.